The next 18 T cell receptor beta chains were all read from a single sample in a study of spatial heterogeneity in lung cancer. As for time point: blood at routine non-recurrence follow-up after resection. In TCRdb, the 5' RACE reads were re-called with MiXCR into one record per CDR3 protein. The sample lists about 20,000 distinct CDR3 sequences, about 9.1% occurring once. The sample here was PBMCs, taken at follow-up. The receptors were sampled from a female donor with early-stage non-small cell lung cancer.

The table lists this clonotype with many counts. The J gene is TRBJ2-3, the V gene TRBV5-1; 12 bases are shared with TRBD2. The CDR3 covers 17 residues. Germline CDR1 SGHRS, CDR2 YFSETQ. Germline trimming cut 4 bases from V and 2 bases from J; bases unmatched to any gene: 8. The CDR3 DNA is TGCGCCAGCAGCCGACGGGGACTAGCGGGCCTCACAGATACGCAGTATTTT. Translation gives CASSRRGLAGLTDTQYF. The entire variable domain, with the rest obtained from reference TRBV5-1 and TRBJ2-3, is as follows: KAGVTQTPRYLIKTRGQQVTLSCSPISGHRSVSWYQQTPGQGLQFLFEYFSETQRNKGNFPGRFSGRQFSNSRSEMNVSTLELGDSALYLCASSRRGLAGLTDTQYFGPGTRLTVL.

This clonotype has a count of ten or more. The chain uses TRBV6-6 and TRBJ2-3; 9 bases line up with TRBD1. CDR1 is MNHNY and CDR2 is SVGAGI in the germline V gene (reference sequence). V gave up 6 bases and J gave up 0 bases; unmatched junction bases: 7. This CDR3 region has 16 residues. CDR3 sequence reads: CASRRDRGASTDTQYF. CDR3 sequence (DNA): TGTGCCAGCAGACGAGACAGGGGGGCTAGCACAGATACGCAGTATTTT.

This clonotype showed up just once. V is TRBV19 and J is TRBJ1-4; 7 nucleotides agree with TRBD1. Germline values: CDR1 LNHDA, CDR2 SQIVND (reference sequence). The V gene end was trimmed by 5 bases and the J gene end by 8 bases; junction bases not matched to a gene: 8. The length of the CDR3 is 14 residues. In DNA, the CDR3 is TGTGCCAGTAGTTCCCGGGACAGAAAGGAAAAACTGTTTTTT. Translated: CASSSRDRKEKLFF.

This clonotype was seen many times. The CDR3 coding sequence is TGCGCCAGCAGCCAAGACAGGGGGCTAGAAGATACGCAGTATTTT. Amino acids: CASSQDRGLEDTQYF. The V call is TRBV4-1, the J call TRBJ2-3; 8 nucleotides agree with TRBD1. The length of the CDR3 is 15 residues. From germline, CDR1 is MGHRA and CDR2 YSYEKL. The J segment lost 5 bases and the V segment lost 0 bases, leaving 4 bases of the junction unmatched.

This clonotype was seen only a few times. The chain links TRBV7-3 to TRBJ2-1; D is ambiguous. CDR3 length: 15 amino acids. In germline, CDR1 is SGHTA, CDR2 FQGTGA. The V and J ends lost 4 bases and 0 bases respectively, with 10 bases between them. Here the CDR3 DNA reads TGTGCCAGCAGCTCCTGGGCGGTCTCCTACAATGAGCAGTTCTTC. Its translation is CASSSWAVSYNEQFF.

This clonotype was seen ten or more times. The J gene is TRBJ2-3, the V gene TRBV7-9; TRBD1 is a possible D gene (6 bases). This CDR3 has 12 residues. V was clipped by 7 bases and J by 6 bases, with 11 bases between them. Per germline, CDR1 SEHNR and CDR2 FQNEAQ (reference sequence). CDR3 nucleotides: TGTGCCAGCACCTTCCAGGGGGATACGCAGTATTTT. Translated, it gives CASTFQGDTQYF.

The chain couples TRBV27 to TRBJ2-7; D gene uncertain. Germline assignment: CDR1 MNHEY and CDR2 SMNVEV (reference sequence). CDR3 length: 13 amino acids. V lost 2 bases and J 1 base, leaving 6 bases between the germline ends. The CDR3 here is CASSLTGSYEQYF. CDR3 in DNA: TGTGCCAGCAGTTTAACGGGTTCCTACGAGCAGTACTTC.

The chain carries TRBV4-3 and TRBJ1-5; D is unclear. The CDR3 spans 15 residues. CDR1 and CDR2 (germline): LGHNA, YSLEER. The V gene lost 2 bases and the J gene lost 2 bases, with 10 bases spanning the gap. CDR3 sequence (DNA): TGCGCCAGCAGCCAAAACCCGGGTCGCAATCAGCCCCAGCATTTT. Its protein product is CASSQNPGRNQPQHF.

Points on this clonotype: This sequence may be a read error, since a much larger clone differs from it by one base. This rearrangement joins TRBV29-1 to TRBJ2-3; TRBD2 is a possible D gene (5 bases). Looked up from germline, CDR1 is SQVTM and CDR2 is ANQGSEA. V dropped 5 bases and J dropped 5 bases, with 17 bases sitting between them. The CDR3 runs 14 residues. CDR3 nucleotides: TGCAGCGTTACCCCTAACGGGAATCAAGATACGCAGTATTTT. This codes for CSVTPNGNQDTQYF.

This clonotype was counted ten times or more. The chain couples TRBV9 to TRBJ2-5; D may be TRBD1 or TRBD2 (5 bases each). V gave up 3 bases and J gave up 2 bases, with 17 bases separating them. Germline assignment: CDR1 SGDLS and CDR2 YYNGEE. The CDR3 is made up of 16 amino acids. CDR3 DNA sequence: TGTGCCAGCAGCGAGGGACCCACATACCCACAAGAGACCCAGTACTTC. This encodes CASSEGPTYPQETQYF.

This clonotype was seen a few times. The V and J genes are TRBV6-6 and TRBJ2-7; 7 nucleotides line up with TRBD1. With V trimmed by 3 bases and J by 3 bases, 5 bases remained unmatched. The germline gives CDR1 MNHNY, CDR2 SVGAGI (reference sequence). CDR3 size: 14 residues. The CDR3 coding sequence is TGTGCCAGCAGTTATGGACAGGCGGTCTACGAGCAGTACTTC. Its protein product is CASSYGQAVYEQYF.

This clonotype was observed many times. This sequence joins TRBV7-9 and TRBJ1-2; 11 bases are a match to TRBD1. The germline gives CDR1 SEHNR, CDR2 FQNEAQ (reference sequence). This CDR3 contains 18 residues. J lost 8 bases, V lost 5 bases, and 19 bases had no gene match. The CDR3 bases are TGTGCCAGCAGCCCTAACAGGGGAAGGACAGGGGGCGCCGAGGGCTACACCTTC. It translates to CASSPNRGRTGGAEGYTF.

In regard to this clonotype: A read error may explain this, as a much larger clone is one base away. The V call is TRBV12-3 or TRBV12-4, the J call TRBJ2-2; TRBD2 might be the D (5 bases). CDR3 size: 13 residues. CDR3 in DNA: TGTGCCAGCAGGTCTGACGACACCGGGGAGCAGTTTTTT. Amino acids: CASRSDDTGEQFF.

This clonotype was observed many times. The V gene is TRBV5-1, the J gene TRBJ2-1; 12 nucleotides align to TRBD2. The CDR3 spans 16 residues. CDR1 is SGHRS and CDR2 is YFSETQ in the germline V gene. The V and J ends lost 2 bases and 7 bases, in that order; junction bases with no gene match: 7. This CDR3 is CASSLAPLAGGNEQFF. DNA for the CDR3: TGCGCCAGCAGCTTAGCCCCTCTAGCGGGAGGGAATGAGCAGTTCTTC.

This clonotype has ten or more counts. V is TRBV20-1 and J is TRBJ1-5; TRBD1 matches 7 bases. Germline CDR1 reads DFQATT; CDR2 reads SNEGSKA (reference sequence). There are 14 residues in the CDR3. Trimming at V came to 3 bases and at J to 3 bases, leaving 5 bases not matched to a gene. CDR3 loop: CSASQTGNNQPQHF. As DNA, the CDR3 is TGCAGTGCTAGTCAGACAGGGAACAATCAGCCCCAGCATTTT.

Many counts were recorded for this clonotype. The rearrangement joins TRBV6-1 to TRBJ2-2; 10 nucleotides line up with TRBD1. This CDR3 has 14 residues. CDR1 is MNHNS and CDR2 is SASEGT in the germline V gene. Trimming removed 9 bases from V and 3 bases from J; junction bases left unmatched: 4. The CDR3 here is CASRDRGYTGELFF. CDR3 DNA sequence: TGTGCCAGTAGGGACAGGGGATACACCGGGGAGCTGTTTTTT.

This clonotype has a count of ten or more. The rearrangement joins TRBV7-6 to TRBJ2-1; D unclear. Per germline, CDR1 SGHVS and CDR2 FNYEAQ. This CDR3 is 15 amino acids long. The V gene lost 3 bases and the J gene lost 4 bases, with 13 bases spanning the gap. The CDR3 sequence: CASSFFEGSYNEQFF. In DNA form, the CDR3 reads TGTGCCAGCAGCTTCTTCGAAGGGTCGTACAATGAGCAGTTCTTC. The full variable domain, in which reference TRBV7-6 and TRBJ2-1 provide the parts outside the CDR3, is GAGVSQSPRYKVTKRGQDVALRCDPISGHVSLYWYRQALGQGPEFLTYFNYEAQQDKSGLPNDRFSAERPEGSISTLTIQRTEQRDSAMYRCASSFFEGSYNEQFFGPGTRLTVL.

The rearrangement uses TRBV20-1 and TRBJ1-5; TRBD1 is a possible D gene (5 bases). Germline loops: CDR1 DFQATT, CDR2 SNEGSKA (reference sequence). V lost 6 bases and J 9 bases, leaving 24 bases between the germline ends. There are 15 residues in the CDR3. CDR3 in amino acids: CSATMGGVGGGPQHF. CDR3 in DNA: TGCAGTGCCACCATGGGAGGGGTCGGTGGGGGGCCCCAGCATTTT.